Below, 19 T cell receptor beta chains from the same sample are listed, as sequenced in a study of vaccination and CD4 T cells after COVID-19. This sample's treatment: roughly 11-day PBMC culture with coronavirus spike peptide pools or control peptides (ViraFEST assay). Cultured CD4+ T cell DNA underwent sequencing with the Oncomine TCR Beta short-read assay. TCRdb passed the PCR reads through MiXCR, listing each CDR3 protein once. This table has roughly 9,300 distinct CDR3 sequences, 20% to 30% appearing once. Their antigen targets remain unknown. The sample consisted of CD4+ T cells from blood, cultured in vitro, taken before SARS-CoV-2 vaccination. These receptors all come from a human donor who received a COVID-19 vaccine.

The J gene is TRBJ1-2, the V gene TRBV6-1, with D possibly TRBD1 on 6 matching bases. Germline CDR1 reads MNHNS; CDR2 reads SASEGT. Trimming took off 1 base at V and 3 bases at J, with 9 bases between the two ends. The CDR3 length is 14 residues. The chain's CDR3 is CASSEGPGDYGYTF. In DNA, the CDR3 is TGTGCCAGCAGTGAAGGGCCAGGGGACTATGGCTACACCTTC.

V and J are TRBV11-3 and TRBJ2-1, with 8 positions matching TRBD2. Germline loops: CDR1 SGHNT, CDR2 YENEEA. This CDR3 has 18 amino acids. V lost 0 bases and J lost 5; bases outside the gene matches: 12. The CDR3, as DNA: TGTGCCAGCAGCTTAGATGGCGGGGGGTATGGAGACCACAATGAGCAGTTCTTC. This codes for CASSLDGGGYGDHNEQFF. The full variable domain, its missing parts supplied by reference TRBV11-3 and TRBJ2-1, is EAGVVQSPRYKIIEKKQPVAFWCNPISGHNTLYWYLQNLGQGPELLIRYENEEAVDDSQLPKDRFSAERLKGVDSTLKIQPAELGDSAVYLCASSLDGGGYGDHNEQFFGPGTRLTVL.

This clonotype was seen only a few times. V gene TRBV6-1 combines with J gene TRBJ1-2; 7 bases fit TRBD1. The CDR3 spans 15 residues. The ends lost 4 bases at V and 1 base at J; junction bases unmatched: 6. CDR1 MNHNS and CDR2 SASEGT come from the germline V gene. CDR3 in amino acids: CASSARQGGNYGYTF. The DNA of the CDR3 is TGTGCCAGCAGTGCCCGACAGGGCGGTAACTATGGCTACACCTTC.

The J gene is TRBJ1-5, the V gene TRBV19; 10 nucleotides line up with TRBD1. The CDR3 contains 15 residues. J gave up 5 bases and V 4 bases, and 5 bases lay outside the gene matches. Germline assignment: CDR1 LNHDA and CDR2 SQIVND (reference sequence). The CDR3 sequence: CASSRGQGLDQPQHF. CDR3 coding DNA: TGTGCCAGTAGTAGGGGACAGGGGCTCGATCAGCCCCAGCATTTT.

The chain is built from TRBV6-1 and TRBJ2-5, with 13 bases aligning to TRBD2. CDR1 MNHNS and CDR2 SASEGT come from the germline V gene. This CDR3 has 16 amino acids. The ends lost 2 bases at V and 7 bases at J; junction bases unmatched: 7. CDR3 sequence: CASSERLAGGGGTQYF. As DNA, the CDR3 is TGTGCCAGCAGTGAAAGACTAGCGGGGGGTGGGGGGACCCAGTACTTC.

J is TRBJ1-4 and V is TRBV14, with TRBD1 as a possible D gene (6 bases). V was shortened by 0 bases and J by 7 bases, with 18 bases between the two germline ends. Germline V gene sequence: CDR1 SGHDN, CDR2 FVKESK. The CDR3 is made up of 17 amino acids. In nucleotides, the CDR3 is TGTGCCAGCAGCCAAGATGAGTTCGGGGGGCGGGTTGAAAAACTGTTTTTT. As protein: CASSQDEFGGRVEKLFF.

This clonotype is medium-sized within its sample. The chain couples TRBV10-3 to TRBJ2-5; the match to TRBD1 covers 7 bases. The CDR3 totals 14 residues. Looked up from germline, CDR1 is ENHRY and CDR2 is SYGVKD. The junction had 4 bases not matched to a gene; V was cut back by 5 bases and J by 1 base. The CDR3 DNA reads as TGTGCCATCAGTCTGGGACAGACCCAAGAGACCCAGTACTTC. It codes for CAISLGQTQETQYF.

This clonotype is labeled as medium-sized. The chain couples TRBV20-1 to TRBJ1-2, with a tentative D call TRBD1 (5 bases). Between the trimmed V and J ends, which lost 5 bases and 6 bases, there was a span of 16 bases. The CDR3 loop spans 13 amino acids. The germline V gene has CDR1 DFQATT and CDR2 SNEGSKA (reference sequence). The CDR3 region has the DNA TGCAGTGCTCTAATTAAGGGGATCAATGGCTACACCTTC. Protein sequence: CSALIKGINGYTF.

CDR3 sequence: CASTRQGAQNTIYF. Written as DNA, the CDR3 is TGTGCCAGCACAAGACAGGGGGCTCAGAACACCATATATTTT. The V call is TRBV12-3 or TRBV12-4, the J call TRBJ1-3, with 10 bases lining up with TRBD1. The CDR3 totals 14 residues. The junction had 7 bases not matched to a gene; V was cut back by 7 bases and J by 7 bases.

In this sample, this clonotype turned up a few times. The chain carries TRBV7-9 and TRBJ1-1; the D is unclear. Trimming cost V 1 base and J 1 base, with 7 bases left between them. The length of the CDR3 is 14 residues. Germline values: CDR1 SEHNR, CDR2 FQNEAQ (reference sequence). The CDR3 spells CASSLGSENTEAFF. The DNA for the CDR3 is TGTGCCAGCAGCTTAGGTTCGGAGAACACTGAAGCTTTCTTT.

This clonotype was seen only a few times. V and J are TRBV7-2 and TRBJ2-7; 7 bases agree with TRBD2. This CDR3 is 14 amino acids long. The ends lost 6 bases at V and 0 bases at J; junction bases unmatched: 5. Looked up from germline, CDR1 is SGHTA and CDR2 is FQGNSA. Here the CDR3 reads CASSRTGGSYEQYF. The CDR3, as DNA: TGTGCCAGCAGTCGTACGGGGGGCTCCTACGAGCAGTACTTC.

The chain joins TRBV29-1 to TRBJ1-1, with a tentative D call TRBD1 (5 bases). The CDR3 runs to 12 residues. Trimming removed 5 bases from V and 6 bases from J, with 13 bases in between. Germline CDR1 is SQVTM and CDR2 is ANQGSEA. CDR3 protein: CSVRAGDAEAFF. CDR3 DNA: TGCAGCGTTCGGGCGGGGGACGCTGAAGCTTTCTTT. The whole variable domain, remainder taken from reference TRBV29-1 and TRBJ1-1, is SAVISQKPSRDICQRGTSLTIQCQVDSQVTMMFWYRQQPGQSLTLIATANQGSEATYESGFVIDKFPISRPNLTFSTLTVSNMSPEDSSIYLCSVRAGDAEAFFGQGTRLTVV.

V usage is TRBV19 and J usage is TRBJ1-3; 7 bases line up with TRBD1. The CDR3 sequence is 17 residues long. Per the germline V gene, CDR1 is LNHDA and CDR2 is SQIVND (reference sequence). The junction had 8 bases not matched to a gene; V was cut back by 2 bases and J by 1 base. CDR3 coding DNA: TGTGCCAGTAGTATAAGACAGGGCGTCGCTTCTGGAAACACCATATATTTT. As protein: CASSIRQGVASGNTIYF.

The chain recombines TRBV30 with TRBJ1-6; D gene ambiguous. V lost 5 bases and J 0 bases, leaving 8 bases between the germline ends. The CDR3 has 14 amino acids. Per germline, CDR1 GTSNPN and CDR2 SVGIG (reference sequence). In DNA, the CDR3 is TGTGCCTGGTCCGTGAGCTCCTATAATTCACCCCTCCACTTT. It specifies CAWSVSSYNSPLHF.

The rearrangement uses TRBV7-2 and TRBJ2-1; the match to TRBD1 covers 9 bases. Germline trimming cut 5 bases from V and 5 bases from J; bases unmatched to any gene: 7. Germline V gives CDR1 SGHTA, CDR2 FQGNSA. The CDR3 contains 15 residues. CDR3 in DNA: TGTGCCAGCAGCACCGGGACAGGGTACGACAATGAGCAGTTCTTC. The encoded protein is CASSTGTGYDNEQFF.

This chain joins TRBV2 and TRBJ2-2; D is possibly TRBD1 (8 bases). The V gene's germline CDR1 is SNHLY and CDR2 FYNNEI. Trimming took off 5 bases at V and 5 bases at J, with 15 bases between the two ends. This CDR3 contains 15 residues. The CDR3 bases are TGTGCCAGCAGTCTGTTACAGGGGGGGACCGGGGAGCTGTTTTTT. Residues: CASSLLQGGTGELFF.

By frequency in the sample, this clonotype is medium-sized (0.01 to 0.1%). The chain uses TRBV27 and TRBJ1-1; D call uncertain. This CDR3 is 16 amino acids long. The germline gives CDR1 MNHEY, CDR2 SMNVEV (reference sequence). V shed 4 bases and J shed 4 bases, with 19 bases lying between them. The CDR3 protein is CASSSNGIRAPTEAFF. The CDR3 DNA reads TGTGCCAGCAGTTCAAACGGGATCCGAGCCCCCACTGAAGCTTTCTTT.

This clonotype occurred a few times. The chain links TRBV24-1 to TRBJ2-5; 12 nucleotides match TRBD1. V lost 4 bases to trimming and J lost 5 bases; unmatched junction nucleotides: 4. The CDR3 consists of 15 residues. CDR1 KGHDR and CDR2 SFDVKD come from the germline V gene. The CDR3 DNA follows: TGTGCCACCAGTGAACCCGGGACAGGGGGCGAGACCCAGTACTTC. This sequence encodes CATSEPGTGGETQYF.

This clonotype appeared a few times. The DNA of the CDR3 is TGTACAGCCGAAAGGGGCTCGCGAAACACTGAAGCTTTCTTT. Amino acid sequence: CTAERGSRNTEAFF. The chain carries TRBV30 and TRBJ1-1, with D perhaps matching TRBD1 (5 bases). Germline V gene lookup returns CDR1 GTSNPN and CDR2 SVGIG (reference sequence). The CDR3 runs to 14 residues.